A selection of T cell receptor beta chains follows, all from one sample in a study of blood T cell repertoires in COVID-19. Clones were sequenced by immunoSEQ multiplex PCR, and TCRdb holds only the in-frame ones, with some missing. The sample has 300,000 or so clones, over 80% seen once. Sequenced: peripheral blood. These receptors were collected from a woman aged 40 to 55 who had recovered from COVID-19. The CDR3 runs from the conserved cysteine through the conserved F or W. D genes are given only for firm matches. The size field is filled for only some rows; it gives once, few, many or a size class.

abundance | j_gene | v_gene | d_gene | CDR3aa | CDR3nt
NA | TRBJ2-5 | TRBV19 | TRBD1 | CASSGTAQETQYF | TGTGCCAGTAGCGGGACAGCCCAAGAGACCCAGTACTTC
NA | TRBJ2-1 | TRBV15 | NA | CATSRDPPSSYNEQFF | TGTGCCACCAGCAGAGATCCGCCTAGCTCCTACAATGAGCAGTTCTTC
NA | TRBJ1-4 | TRBV7-2 | TRBD1 | CASSLQGASEKLFF | TGTGCCAGCAGCTTACAGGGGGCTTCCGAAAAACTGTTTTTT
NA | TRBJ2-1 | TRBV5-4 | TRBD2 | CASSPSGGLYNEQFF | TGTGCCAGCAGCCCTAGCGGGGGACTCTACAATGAGCAGTTCTTC
NA | TRBJ2-5 | TRBV4-3 | TRBD1 | CASSHRQGVRETQYF | TGCGCCAGCAGCCACAGACAGGGGGTTAGGGAGACCCAGTACTTC
NA | TRBJ2-3 | TRBV5-4 | TRBD1 | CASSLDRVSDTQYF | TGTGCCAGCAGCCTCGACAGGGTATCGGATACGCAGTATTTT
NA | TRBJ1-6 | TRBV5-6 | TRBD1 | CASSVGQEMVPLHF | TGTGCCAGCAGCGTAGGACAGGAAATGGTACCCCTCCACTTT
NA | TRBJ2-1 | TRBV6-4 | NA | CASSQTRGMRQFF | TGTGCCAGCAGTCAGACGCGAGGGATGAGGCAGTTCTTC
NA | TRBJ2-1 | TRBV7-2 | TRBD2 | CASSLTQRGINEQFF | TGTGCCAGCAGCTTAACCCAGCGGGGGATCAATGAGCAGTTCTTC
NA | TRBJ1-6 | TRBV10-3 | NA | CAISEQSSYNSPLHF | TGTGCCATCAGTGAACAAAGCTCCTATAATTCACCCCTCCACTTT
NA | TRBJ2-5 | TRBV9 | NA | CASSTFVDIQETQYF | TGTGCCAGCAGCACTTTCGTAGATATCCAAGAGACCCAGTACTTC
NA | TRBJ2-5 | TRBV7-9 | NA | CASSLAGTWGETQYF | TGTGCCAGCAGCTTAGCTGGGACTTGGGGGGAGACCCAGTACTTC
NA | TRBJ1-2 | TRBV7-9 | NA | CASSPPGLEGGYTF | TGTGCCAGCAGCCCCCCTGGGCTGGAAGGTGGCTACACCTTC
NA | TRBJ2-7 | TRBV19 | NA | CASRRLGGLEQYF | TGTGCCAGTAGACGACTGGGTGGCTTGGAGCAGTACTTC
NA | TRBJ1-6 | TRBV5-1 | NA | CASSLARGGNSPLHF | TGCGCCAGCAGCTTGGCCCGGGGAGGAAATTCACCCCTCCACTTT
NA | TRBJ2-5 | TRBV9 | TRBD2 | CASSVSGLAGGPWETQYF | TGTGCCAGCAGCGTCTCGGGACTAGCGGGGGGGCCTTGGGAGACCCAGTACTTC
NA | TRBJ1-2 | TRBV3-1/TRBV3-2 | TRBD1 | CASREGRGRPYGYTF | TGTGCCAGCAGGGAAGGAAGGGGGCGGCCCTATGGCTACACCTTC
NA | TRBJ2-6 | TRBV7-2 | NA | CASSIQGSGANVLTF | TGTGCCAGCAGCATACAGGGCTCTGGGGCCAACGTCCTGACTTTC
NA | TRBJ2-7 | TRBV7-2 | TRBD2 | CASSLQGGGNFYEQYF | TGTGCCAGCAGCCTACAGGGCGGGGGGAATTTCTACGAGCAGTACTTC
NA | TRBJ2-5 | TRBV6-1 | NA | CASSEQGRSQETQYF | TGTGCCAGCAGTGAACAGGGCAGGTCCCAAGAGACCCAGTACTTC
NA | TRBJ1-3 | TRBV7-9 | NA | CASSGLSLGTTIYF | TGTGCCAGCAGCGGACTGTCCCTGGGGACAACTATATATTTT
NA | TRBJ1-2 | TRBV3-1/TRBV3-2 | NA | CASSQNRARGYTF | TGTGCCAGCAGCCAAAACAGGGCCAGGGGCTACACCTTC
NA | TRBJ1-6 | TRBV9 | TRBD1 | CASSGAGGYNSPLHF | TGTGCCAGCAGCGGCGCAGGGGGCTATAATTCACCCCTCCACTTT
once | TRBJ2-2 | TRBV30 | TRBD1 | CAWSVLGRTGFSGELFF | TGTGCCTGGAGTGTACTCGGGCGGACAGGTTTTTCCGGGGAGCTGTTTTTT
NA | TRBJ1-2 | TRBV19 | TRBD1 | CASSAIDRAGGYTF | TGTGCCAGTAGTGCCATAGACAGGGCTGGAGGCTACACCTTC
NA | TRBJ1-3 | TRBV7-9 | NA | CASSLQGLAGNTIYF | TGTGCCAGCAGCCTTCAGGGACTGGCTGGAAACACCATATATTTT
NA | TRBJ2-3 | TRBV6-5 | TRBD2 | CASSYSLAGGTDTQYF | TGTGCCAGCAGTTACTCCCTAGCGGGAGGCACAGATACGCAGTATTTT
NA | TRBJ2-1 | TRBV7-2 | TRBD2 | CASSLAGAGGLVF | TGTGCCAGCAGCTTAGCGGGAGCGGGGGGCCTGGTCTTC
NA | TRBJ1-2 | TRBV5-4 | NA | CASSLRQGSGYTF | TGTGCCAGCAGCTTGAGGCAGGGTAGCGGCTACACCTTC
NA | TRBJ1-5 | TRBV7-8 | NA | CASSHRGHIGNQPQHF | TGTGCCAGCAGCCATAGGGGTCATATTGGCAATCAGCCCCAGCATTTT
NA | TRBJ2-1 | TRBV4-2 | NA | CASSQGGNGDEQFF | TGTGCCAGCAGCCAAGGTGGGAACGGGGATGAGCAGTTCTTC
few | TRBJ1-3 | TRBV7-2 | NA | CASSLGVRGNTIYF | TGTGCCAGCAGCTTAGGTGTGAGAGGAAACACCATATATTTT
NA | TRBJ2-7 | TRBV15 | TRBD1 | CATSRDLGTGHYEQYF | TGTGCCACCAGCAGAGATCTTGGGACAGGGCACTACGAGCAGTACTTC
NA | TRBJ1-4 | TRBV6-5 | TRBD1 | CASRSGGAMEKLFF | TGTGCCAGCAGATCAGGGGGCGCTATGGAAAAACTGTTTTTT
few | TRBJ1-1 | TRBV12-5 | NA | CASGLVVDEAFF | TGTGCTAGTGGTTTGGTGGTAGATGAAGCTTTCTTT
NA | TRBJ2-7 | TRBV2 | TRBD1 | CASSLDTGGGSAGEQYF | TGTGCCAGCAGTCTCGATACAGGGGGAGGCAGTGCGGGCGAGCAGTACTTC
once | TRBJ1-2 | TRBV30 | TRBD1 | CAGWGGGQGADYGYTF | TGTGCCGGATGGGGAGGGGGACAGGGGGCGGACTATGGCTACACCTTC
once | TRBJ1-1 | TRBV11-2 | TRBD1 | CASSPDRGGTEAFF | TGTGCCAGCAGCCCCGACAGGGGTGGCACTGAAGCTTTCTTT
NA | TRBJ2-1 | TRBV9 | NA | CASSTSREQFF | TGTGCCAGCAGCACTAGCCGTGAGCAGTTCTTC
NA | TRBJ1-2 | TRBV25-1 | TRBD1 | CASSAGGTGRDGYTF | TGTGCCAGCAGCGCCGGGGGGACAGGGCGGGATGGCTACACCTTC
NA | TRBJ1-1 | TRBV10-3 | TRBD1 | CAISDQGAEAFF | TGTGCCATCAGTGATCAGGGGGCTGAAGCTTTCTTT
NA | TRBJ2-6 | TRBV5-4 | NA | CASSGGPGDYSGANVLTF | TGTGCCAGCAGCGGGGGGCCAGGGGACTACTCTGGGGCCAACGTCCTGACTTTC
NA | TRBJ2-6 | TRBV7-2 | NA | CASSPQVFAASGANVLTF | TGTGCCAGCAGCCCCCAGGTATTCGCCGCCTCTGGGGCCAACGTCCTGACTTTC
NA | TRBJ1-2 | TRBV20-1 | TRBD1 | CSASLVNRGPNYGYTF | TGCAGTGCTAGTCTCGTAAACAGGGGGCCTAACTATGGCTACACCTTC
once | TRBJ1-2 | TRBV6-5 | NA | CASSRITNYGYTF | TGTGCCAGCAGCAGAATCACTAACTATGGCTACACCTTC
NA | TRBJ2-1 | TRBV3-1/TRBV3-2 | TRBD2 | CASSQGFGGAYNEQFF | TGTGCCAGCAGCCAAGGTTTTGGGGGGGCCTACAATGAGCAGTTCTTC